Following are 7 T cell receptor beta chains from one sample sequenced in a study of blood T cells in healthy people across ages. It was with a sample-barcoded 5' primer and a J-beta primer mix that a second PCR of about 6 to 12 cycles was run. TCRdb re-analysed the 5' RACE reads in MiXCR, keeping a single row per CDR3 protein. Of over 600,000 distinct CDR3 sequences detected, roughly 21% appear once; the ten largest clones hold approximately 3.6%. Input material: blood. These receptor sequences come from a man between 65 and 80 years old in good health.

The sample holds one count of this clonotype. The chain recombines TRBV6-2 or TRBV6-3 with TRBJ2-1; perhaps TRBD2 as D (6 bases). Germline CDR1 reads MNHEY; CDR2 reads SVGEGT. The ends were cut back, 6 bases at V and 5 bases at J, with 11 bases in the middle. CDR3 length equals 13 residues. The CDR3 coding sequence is TGTGCCAGCAGGGGGACTGGTGACAATGAGCAGTTCTTC. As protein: CASRGTGDNEQFF.

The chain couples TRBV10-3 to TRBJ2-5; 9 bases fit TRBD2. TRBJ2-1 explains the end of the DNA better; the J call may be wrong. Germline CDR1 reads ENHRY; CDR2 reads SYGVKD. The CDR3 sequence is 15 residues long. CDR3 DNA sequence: TGTGCCATCAGTGAGGGAGGGCATAGCGGGAGAGAGCAGTTCTTC. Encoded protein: CAISEGGHSGREQFF.

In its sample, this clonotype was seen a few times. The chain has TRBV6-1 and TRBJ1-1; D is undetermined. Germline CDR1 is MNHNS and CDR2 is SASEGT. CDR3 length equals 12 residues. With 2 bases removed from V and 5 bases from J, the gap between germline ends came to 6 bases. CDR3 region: CASSEPRTEAFF. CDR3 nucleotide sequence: TGTGCCAGCAGTGAACCGCGGACTGAAGCTTTCTTT.

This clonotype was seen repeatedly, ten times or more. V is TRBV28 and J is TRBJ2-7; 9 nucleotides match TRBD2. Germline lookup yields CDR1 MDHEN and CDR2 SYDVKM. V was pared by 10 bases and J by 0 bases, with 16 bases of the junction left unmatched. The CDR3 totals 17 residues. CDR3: CATSLTSGTSNSYEQYF. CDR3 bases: TGTGCCACTTCGCTGACTAGCGGTACATCTAACTCCTACGAGCAGTACTTC.

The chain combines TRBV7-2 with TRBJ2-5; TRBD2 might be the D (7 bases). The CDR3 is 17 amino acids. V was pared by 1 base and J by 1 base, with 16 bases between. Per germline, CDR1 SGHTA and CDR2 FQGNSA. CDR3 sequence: CASSLVRGRAPQETQYF. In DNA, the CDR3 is TGTGCCAGCAGCTTAGTGAGGGGGAGGGCCCCCCAAGAGACCCAGTACTTC.

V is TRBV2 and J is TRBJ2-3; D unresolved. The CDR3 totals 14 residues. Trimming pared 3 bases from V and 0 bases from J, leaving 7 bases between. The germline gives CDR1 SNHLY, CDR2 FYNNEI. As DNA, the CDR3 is TGTGCCAGCAGTGACACAAGCAGCACAGATACGCAGTATTTT. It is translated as CASSDTSSTDTQYF.

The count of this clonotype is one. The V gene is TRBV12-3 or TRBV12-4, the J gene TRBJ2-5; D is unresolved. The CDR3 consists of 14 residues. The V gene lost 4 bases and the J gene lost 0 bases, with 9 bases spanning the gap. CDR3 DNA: TGTGCCAGCAGTTCTCAGCCATACCAAGAGACCCAGTACTTC. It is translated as CASSSQPYQETQYF.